The rows below give T cell receptor beta chains drawn from one sample of a study of T cell repertoires and HLA-DP antigens. Profiling relied on immunoSEQ multiplex PCR, and the TCRdb table lists in-frame clones only, not all of them. The sample records 65,000 to 90,000 clones, around three quarters being singletons. These receptors have no identified antigens. Sequencing was performed on CD4+ T cells from PBMCs. These receptors were obtained from a man between 60 and 75 years old in good health and CMV-seronegative. CDR3s include the opening cysteine and the closing phenylalanine or tryptophan. The D gene is left open where the match is weak. Clone sizes are given selectively: once, few, many, or a class where the clone is expanded.

cdr3_aa: CASSPGPGGMNTEAFF
cdr3_nt: TGTGCCAGTAGCCCCGGTCCAGGGGGCATGAACACTGAAGCTTTCTTT
v_call: TRBV19
d_call: TRBD1
j_call: TRBJ1-1
clone_size: .

cdr3_aa: CASSSRTASVEQFF
cdr3_nt: TGTGCCAGCAGCTCAAGGACAGCGTCGGTTGAGCAGTTCTTC
v_call: TRBV9
d_call: .
j_call: TRBJ2-1
clone_size: .

cdr3_aa: CASSQGWGTYEQYF
cdr3_nt: TGTGCCAGCAGCCAAGGGTGGGGGACTTACGAGCAGTACTTC
v_call: TRBV14
d_call: .
j_call: TRBJ2-7
clone_size: .

cdr3_aa: CASSLDIGTTGELFF
cdr3_nt: TGTGCCAGCAGCTTGGATATAGGGACCACCGGGGAGCTGTTTTTT
v_call: TRBV5-6
d_call: .
j_call: TRBJ2-2
clone_size: .

cdr3_aa: CASSLAPPENTEAFF
cdr3_nt: TGTGCCAGCAGCTTAGCTCCTCCAGAGAACACTGAAGCTTTCTTT
v_call: TRBV7-9
d_call: .
j_call: TRBJ1-1
clone_size: .

cdr3_aa: CASSLQTSGSGGELFF
cdr3_nt: TGTGCCAGCAGCTTACAGACTAGCGGGAGTGGCGGGGAGCTGTTTTTT
v_call: TRBV11-1
d_call: TRBD2
j_call: TRBJ2-2
clone_size: .

cdr3_aa: CASSFISGRGYAGNTIYF
cdr3_nt: TGTGCCAGCAGCTTCATCTCTGGCAGGGGATATGCTGGAAACACCATATATTTT
v_call: TRBV5-6
d_call: .
j_call: TRBJ1-3
clone_size: .

cdr3_aa: CASSLAGQINEKLFF
cdr3_nt: TGTGCCAGCAGCTTAGCGGGACAAATTAATGAAAAACTGTTTTTT
v_call: TRBV7-9
d_call: .
j_call: TRBJ1-4
clone_size: .

cdr3_aa: CASSEAGSGANVLTF
cdr3_nt: TGTGCCAGCAGCGAAGCAGGGAGTGGGGCCAACGTCCTGACTTTC
v_call: TRBV2
d_call: .
j_call: TRBJ2-6
clone_size: .

cdr3_aa: CASRKRGGDQTQYF
cdr3_nt: TGTGCCAGCAGAAAGCGGGGGGGCGATCAGACCCAGTACTTC
v_call: TRBV6-5
d_call: TRBD2
j_call: TRBJ2-5
clone_size: few

cdr3_aa: CASSLTGYTGELFF
cdr3_nt: TGTGCCAGCAGTCTTACAGGGTACACCGGGGAGCTGTTTTTT
v_call: TRBV25-1
d_call: .
j_call: TRBJ2-2
clone_size: .

cdr3_aa: CASSEVGNGVNYGYTF
cdr3_nt: TGCGCCAGCAGTGAGGTTGGGAACGGTGTTAACTATGGCTACACCTTC
v_call: TRBV10-1
d_call: .
j_call: TRBJ1-2
clone_size: .

cdr3_aa: CASSSLATDTQYF
cdr3_nt: TGCGCCAGCAGCTCCCTCGCGACAGATACGCAGTATTTT
v_call: TRBV5-1
d_call: .
j_call: TRBJ2-3
clone_size: .

cdr3_aa: CASSESMNGKLFF
cdr3_nt: TGCGCCAGCAGTGAGTCGATGAATGGAAAACTGTTTTTT
v_call: TRBV10-1
d_call: .
j_call: TRBJ1-4
clone_size: .

cdr3_aa: CASSVEPGVHTEAFF
cdr3_nt: TGTGCCAGCAGCGTGGAACCAGGGGTTCACACTGAAGCTTTCTTT
v_call: TRBV7-2
d_call: .
j_call: TRBJ1-1
clone_size: .

cdr3_aa: CAWSVQRGGNYGYTF
cdr3_nt: TGTGCCTGGAGTGTACAACGGGGGGGCAACTATGGCTACACCTTC
v_call: TRBV30
d_call: .
j_call: TRBJ1-2
clone_size: .

cdr3_aa: CASSLTRDRGLTNEQFF
cdr3_nt: TGTGCCAGCAGTTTAACCCGGGACAGGGGGCTAACGAATGAGCAGTTCTTC
v_call: TRBV28
d_call: TRBD1
j_call: TRBJ2-1
clone_size: .

cdr3_aa: CASSFGGRGVGTQYF
cdr3_nt: TGTGCCAGCAGTTTCGGGGGTCGCGGGGTCGGGACCCAGTACTTC
v_call: TRBV27
d_call: .
j_call: TRBJ2-5
clone_size: .

cdr3_aa: CASSTTGGNTEAFF
cdr3_nt: TGCGCCAGCAGCACGACAGGGGGAAATACTGAAGCTTTCTTT
v_call: TRBV5-1
d_call: TRBD1
j_call: TRBJ1-1
clone_size: once

cdr3_aa: CASSVVQSNTEAFF
cdr3_nt: TGTGCCAGCAGCGTAGTCCAATCGAACACTGAAGCTTTCTTT
v_call: TRBV9
d_call: .
j_call: TRBJ1-1
clone_size: .

cdr3_aa: CASSISGADTGELFF
cdr3_nt: TGTGCCAGTAGTATCAGCGGGGCGGACACCGGGGAGCTGTTTTTT
v_call: TRBV19
d_call: TRBD2
j_call: TRBJ2-2
clone_size: once

cdr3_aa: CASSLFAGGSETQYF
cdr3_nt: TGTGCCAGCAGCTTATTCGCGGGGGGATCAGAGACCCAGTACTTC
v_call: TRBV7-9
d_call: TRBD2
j_call: TRBJ2-5
clone_size: .

cdr3_aa: CASTMTGSGYTF
cdr3_nt: TGTGCCAGCACCATGACAGGGTCCGGCTACACCTTC
v_call: TRBV6-5
d_call: TRBD1
j_call: TRBJ1-2
clone_size: few

cdr3_aa: CASSQERMGAGYNEQFF
cdr3_nt: TGCGCCAGCAGCCAAGAGAGGATGGGCGCCGGCTACAATGAGCAGTTCTTC
v_call: TRBV4-1
d_call: .
j_call: TRBJ2-1
clone_size: .

cdr3_aa: CASSSSGPLGTQYF
cdr3_nt: TGTGCCAGCAGCTCGTCGGGGCCCTTAGGGACCCAGTACTTC
v_call: TRBV11-3
d_call: .
j_call: TRBJ2-5
clone_size: .

cdr3_aa: CASSLGPGRVTEAFF
cdr3_nt: TGTGCCAGCAGCTTAGGCCCCGGTAGGGTGACTGAAGCTTTCTTT
v_call: TRBV7-2
d_call: .
j_call: TRBJ1-1
clone_size: .

cdr3_aa: CASSHGAGGFNSPLHF
cdr3_nt: TGTGCCAGCAGCCATGGGGCCGGGGGGTTCAATTCACCCCTCCACTTT
v_call: TRBV5-6
d_call: .
j_call: TRBJ1-6
clone_size: few

cdr3_aa: CSVDGPNEKLFF
cdr3_nt: TGCAGCGTTGACGGCCCCAATGAAAAACTGTTTTTT
v_call: TRBV29-1
d_call: .
j_call: TRBJ1-4
clone_size: once

cdr3_aa: CASSPRGTSGRQYF
cdr3_nt: TGTGCCAGCAGTCCCAGGGGGACTAGCGGAAGGCAGTACTTC
v_call: TRBV2
d_call: TRBD2
j_call: TRBJ2-7
clone_size: many

cdr3_aa: CASSWDRPNYGYTF
cdr3_nt: TGTGCCAGCAGCTGGGACAGACCCAACTATGGCTACACCTTC
v_call: TRBV5-5
d_call: TRBD1
j_call: TRBJ1-2
clone_size: .

cdr3_aa: CASSVGNTEAFF
cdr3_nt: TGTGCCAGCAGCGTGGGAAACACTGAAGCTTTCTTT
v_call: TRBV2
d_call: .
j_call: TRBJ1-1
clone_size: few

cdr3_aa: CASSFFSWTGQETQYF
cdr3_nt: TGTGCCAGCAGCTTTTTTAGTTGGACAGGCCAAGAGACCCAGTACTTC
v_call: TRBV7-6
d_call: TRBD1
j_call: TRBJ2-5
clone_size: .

cdr3_aa: CASSPDRDQETQYF
cdr3_nt: TGTGCCAGCAGTCCCGACAGGGACCAAGAGACCCAGTACTTC
v_call: TRBV7-9
d_call: TRBD1
j_call: TRBJ2-5
clone_size: few

cdr3_aa: CASSQALDWRSEKLFF
cdr3_nt: TGCGCCAGCAGCCAAGCCTTGGACTGGCGAAGTGAAAAACTGTTTTTT
v_call: TRBV4-3
d_call: .
j_call: TRBJ1-4
clone_size: .

cdr3_aa: CASSLSVTGNTIYF
cdr3_nt: TGTGCCAGCAGCTTATCAGTAACCGGAAACACCATATATTTT
v_call: TRBV7-8
d_call: .
j_call: TRBJ1-3
clone_size: .

cdr3_aa: CASKDRNSGNTIYF
cdr3_nt: TGTGCCAGCAAGGACAGGAACTCTGGAAACACCATATATTTT
v_call: TRBV7-2
d_call: TRBD1
j_call: TRBJ1-3
clone_size: .

cdr3_aa: CASSSGTSGRNEQFF
cdr3_nt: TGTGCCAGCAGCTCCGGGACTAGCGGGAGAAATGAGCAGTTCTTC
v_call: TRBV7-3
d_call: TRBD2
j_call: TRBJ2-1
clone_size: .

cdr3_aa: CASSLYRETEAFF
cdr3_nt: TGTGCCAGCAGCTTGTACAGGGAGACTGAAGCTTTCTTT
v_call: TRBV11-3
d_call: .
j_call: TRBJ1-1
clone_size: .

cdr3_aa: CATSRAGPQETQYF
cdr3_nt: TGTGCCACCAGCAGAGCAGGCCCCCAGGAGACCCAGTACTTC
v_call: TRBV15
d_call: .
j_call: TRBJ2-5
clone_size: .

cdr3_aa: CSVARNRDEQYF
cdr3_nt: TGCAGCGTTGCACGAAATAGGGACGAGCAGTACTTC
v_call: TRBV29-1
d_call: .
j_call: TRBJ2-7
clone_size: .

cdr3_aa: CASSLSGTSGFTDTQYF
cdr3_nt: TGCGCCAGCAGCTTATCCGGGACTAGCGGATTCACAGATACGCAGTATTTT
v_call: TRBV4-1
d_call: TRBD2
j_call: TRBJ2-3
clone_size: .

cdr3_aa: CASSRDRVSGGYTF
cdr3_nt: TGTGCCAGCAGCCGGGACAGGGTATCGGGAGGCTACACCTTC
v_call: TRBV11-2
d_call: TRBD1
j_call: TRBJ1-2
clone_size: .

cdr3_aa: CASSEVGGLYNEQFF
cdr3_nt: TGTGCCAGCAGCGAAGTAGGCGGGCTCTACAATGAGCAGTTCTTC
v_call: TRBV7-2
d_call: .
j_call: TRBJ2-1
clone_size: .

cdr3_aa: CASSQAGHPTDTQYF
cdr3_nt: TGCGCCAGCAGCCAAGCAGGGCATCCCACAGATACGCAGTATTTT
v_call: TRBV4-1
d_call: .
j_call: TRBJ2-3
clone_size: .

cdr3_aa: CASSRDRPYSSTDTQYF
cdr3_nt: TGTGCCAGCAGCCGGGACAGGCCCTATTCTAGCACAGATACGCAGTATTTT
v_call: TRBV5-6
d_call: TRBD1
j_call: TRBJ2-3
clone_size: .

cdr3_aa: CASSLEGVGGRNEQFF
cdr3_nt: TGCGCCAGCAGCTTGGAGGGAGTCGGGGGGAGGAATGAGCAGTTCTTC
v_call: TRBV5-1
d_call: TRBD2
j_call: TRBJ2-1
clone_size: many

cdr3_aa: CAWADSLYGYTF
cdr3_nt: TGTGCCTGGGCGGACAGTCTTTATGGCTACACCTTC
v_call: TRBV30
d_call: .
j_call: TRBJ1-2
clone_size: once

cdr3_aa: CSTTTPGLLTDTQYF
cdr3_nt: TGCAGCACCACCACCCCGGGACTCCTCACAGATACGCAGTATTTT
v_call: TRBV29-1
d_call: .
j_call: TRBJ2-3
clone_size: .

cdr3_aa: CASSEERTGGDLYSPLHF
cdr3_nt: TGTGCCAGCAGTGAAGAACGGACAGGGGGCGACTTGTACTCACCCCTCCACTTT
v_call: TRBV6-1
d_call: TRBD1
j_call: TRBJ1-6
clone_size: .

cdr3_aa: CASSPEQSSGNTIYF
cdr3_nt: TGTGCCAGCTCACCTGAACAGAGCTCTGGAAACACCATATATTTT
v_call: TRBV18
d_call: .
j_call: TRBJ1-3
clone_size: .

cdr3_aa: CASSSSVGGETQYF
cdr3_nt: TGTGCCAGCAGTTCCTCTGTGGGGGGAGAGACCCAGTACTTC
v_call: TRBV6-6
d_call: .
j_call: TRBJ2-5
clone_size: .

cdr3_aa: CASSIDHGLRGQPQHF
cdr3_nt: TGTGCCAGTAGTATAGATCACGGGCTGAGGGGACAGCCCCAGCATTTT
v_call: TRBV19
d_call: .
j_call: TRBJ1-5
clone_size: once

cdr3_aa: CASSLAASGANVLTF
cdr3_nt: TGTGCCAGCAGCTTGGCCGCTTCTGGGGCCAACGTCCTGACTTTC
v_call: TRBV5-8
d_call: .
j_call: TRBJ2-6
clone_size: .

cdr3_aa: CASSVAPGGGLFF
cdr3_nt: TGTGCCAGCAGCGTAGCTCCCGGGGGTGGGCTGTTTTTT
v_call: TRBV9
d_call: .
j_call: TRBJ2-2
clone_size: .

cdr3_aa: CASSLEARGTSGRLETQYF
cdr3_nt: TGTGCCAGCAGCTTAGAGGCCAGGGGGACTAGCGGGAGATTGGAGACCCAGTACTTC
v_call: TRBV11-2
d_call: TRBD2
j_call: TRBJ2-5
clone_size: .

cdr3_aa: CASSAVSVITGELFF
cdr3_nt: TGTGCCAGCAGTGCCGTCAGTGTAATCACCGGGGAGCTGTTTTTT
v_call: TRBV6-1
d_call: .
j_call: TRBJ2-2
clone_size: once

cdr3_aa: CASSLARLAGGIQYF
cdr3_nt: TGTGCCAGCAGCTTAGCCCGACTAGCGGGGGGGATTCAGTACTTC
v_call: TRBV7-2
d_call: TRBD2
j_call: TRBJ2-4
clone_size: .

cdr3_aa: CASSHVSETQYF
cdr3_nt: TGTGCCAGCAGTCACGTTTCGGAGACCCAGTACTTC
v_call: TRBV6-6
d_call: .
j_call: TRBJ2-5
clone_size: .

cdr3_aa: CASSRATGNTEAFF
cdr3_nt: TGCGCCAGCAGCCGTGCGACAGGGAACACTGAAGCTTTCTTT
v_call: TRBV4-3
d_call: .
j_call: TRBJ1-1
clone_size: .

cdr3_aa: CASSQVSLAAGGGNEQFF
cdr3_nt: TGCGCCAGCAGCCAAGTCAGTCTAGCGGCCGGGGGAGGCAATGAGCAGTTCTTC
v_call: TRBV4-1
d_call: TRBD2
j_call: TRBJ2-1
clone_size: .